The TCR beta chain described here comes from a study of OX40 agonist ivuxolimab in advanced cancers. Background on the study: The group had a mean age of 60 years, ranged from roughly 23 to 90, and was just under 85% male. Three dose-escalation patients had partial responses: one with hepatocellular carcinoma and two with cutaneous melanoma. Notes on the study in general: More expanded clones were seen, on average, in CD8+ T cells than in CD4+. Partial responders treated at 0.1-3.0 mg/kg exhibited clonal expansion among the lowest measured.

On this clone: As yet, its antigen is unknown.

The J segment lost 14 bases and the V segment lost 4 bases, leaving 11 bases of the junction unmatched. CDR3 size: 14 residues. Germline values: CDR1 SSHAT, CDR2 FNYEAQ (reference sequence). Here immunoSEQ multiplex PCR was the method, and the copy in TCRdb shows in-frame clones only, minus some. This table holds more than 65,000 clones, approximately 90% found once. The sample here was CD4+ or CD8+ T cells sorted from blood, taken in a trial of the OX40 agonist ivuxolimab. The genes are TRBV7-7 and TRBJ2-1; 10 nucleotides agree with TRBD2. This sequence was found in an adult with an advanced solid tumor such as melanoma, head and neck, liver or kidney cancer. CDR3 in amino acids: CASSSGLADTIKFF. The CDR3 bases are TGTGCCAGCAGCTCCGGACTAGCGGACACAATAAAGTTCTTC.